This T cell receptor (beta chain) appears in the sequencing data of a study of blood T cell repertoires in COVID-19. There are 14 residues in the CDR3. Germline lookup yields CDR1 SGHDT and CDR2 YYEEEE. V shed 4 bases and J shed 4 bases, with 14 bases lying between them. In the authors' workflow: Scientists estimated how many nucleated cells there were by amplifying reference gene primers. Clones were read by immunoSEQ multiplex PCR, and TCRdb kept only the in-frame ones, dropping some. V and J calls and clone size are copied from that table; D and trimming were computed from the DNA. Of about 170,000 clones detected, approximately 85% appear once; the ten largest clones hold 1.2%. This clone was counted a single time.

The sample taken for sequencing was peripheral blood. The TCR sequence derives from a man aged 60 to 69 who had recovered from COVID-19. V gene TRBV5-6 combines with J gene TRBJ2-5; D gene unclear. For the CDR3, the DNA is TGTGCCAGCAGCCCCGCTAGTTTAGGAGAGACCCAGTACTTC. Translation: CASSPASLGETQYF.